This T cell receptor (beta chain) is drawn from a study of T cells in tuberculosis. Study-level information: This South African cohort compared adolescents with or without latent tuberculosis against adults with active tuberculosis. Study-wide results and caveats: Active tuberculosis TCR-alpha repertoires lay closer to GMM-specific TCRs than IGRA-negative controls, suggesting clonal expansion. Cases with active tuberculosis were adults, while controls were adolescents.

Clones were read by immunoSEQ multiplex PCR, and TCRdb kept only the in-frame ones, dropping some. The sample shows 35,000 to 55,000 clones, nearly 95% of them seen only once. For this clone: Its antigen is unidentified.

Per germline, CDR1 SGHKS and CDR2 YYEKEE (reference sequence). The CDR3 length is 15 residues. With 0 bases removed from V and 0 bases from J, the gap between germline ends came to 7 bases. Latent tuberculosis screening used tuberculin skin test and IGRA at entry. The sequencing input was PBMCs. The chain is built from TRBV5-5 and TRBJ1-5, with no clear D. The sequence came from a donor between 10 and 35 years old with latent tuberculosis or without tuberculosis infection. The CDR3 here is CASSLDRYSNQPQHF. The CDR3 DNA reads TGTGCCAGCAGCTTGGACAGATATAGCAATCAGCCCCAGCATTTT.